This T cell receptor (beta chain) is drawn from a study of patients and donors after allogeneic stem cell transplantation. This clonotype was observed a few times. TCRdb re-analysed the RT-PCR reads in MiXCR, keeping a single row per CDR3 protein. The repertoire holds some 200,000 distinct CDR3 sequences, with around two fifths as singletons. The CDR3 covers 14 residues. With 5 bases removed from V and 3 bases from J, the gap between germline ends came to 11 bases. Sequenced sample: blood, either unsorted or a sorted T cell fraction (not recorded which). J is TRBJ1-5 and V is TRBV12-3 or TRBV12-4, with D possibly being TRBD1 (6 bases). This receptor was taken from a human donor who was either an allogeneic HSCT recipient or a stem cell or donor lymphocyte infusion donor (not recorded which). It is not recorded whose cells these are; they may come from a transplant donor. The CDR3: CASSPGQFNQPQHF. CDR3 sequence (DNA): TGTGCCAGCAGTCCTGGACAGTTCAATCAGCCCCAGCATTTT.